A selection of T cell receptor beta chains follows, all from one sample in a study of control samples from healthy donors and cancer patients. Method: immunoSEQ multiplex PCR; TCRdb's copy keeps in-frame clones and lacks some. The repertoire consists of 84,000 or so clones, with more than 65% occurring once and the leading ten covering 11%. The material sequenced was PBMCs. Receptors originate from a man aged 55 to 70 with head and neck cancer. The CDR3 runs from the conserved cysteine through the conserved F or W. A D gene is named only where the DNA matches it firmly. The size field is filled for only some rows; it gives once, few, many or a size class.

D gene | J gene | clone size | V gene | CDR3 DNA | CDR3 protein
TRBD2 | TRBJ2-2 | few | TRBV9 | TGTGCCAGCAGCGTAGGGGGACTAGCAACTACCGGGGAGCTGTTTTTT | CASSVGGLATTGELFF
- | TRBJ2-3 | few | TRBV27 | TGTGCCAGCAGGGATATCGGAGGGAGTTGGACAGATACGCAGTATTTT | CASRDIGGSWTDTQYF
- | TRBJ1-2 | few | TRBV6-4 | TGTGCCAGCAGTGACTCGAACTTGGGGGGCGCGTATGGCTACACCTTC | CASSDSNLGGAYGYTF
- | TRBJ1-2 | once | TRBV28 | TGTGCCAGCAGCCACGATCAATATGGCTACACCTTC | CASSHDQYGYTF
- | TRBJ2-3 | - | TRBV5-4 | TGTGCCAGCAGCCGACCATTGGATACGCAGTATTTT | CASSRPLDTQYF
TRBD2 | TRBJ2-5 | - | TRBV10-3 | TGTGCCATCGGGGGACTAGCGGGAGGGGAGGAGACCCAGTACTTC | CAIGGLAGGEETQYF
TRBD1 | TRBJ2-5 | - | TRBV28 | TGTGCCAGCAGTCCTGGGGACAGGGGTGTGGGGACCCAGTACTTC | CASSPGDRGVGTQYF
TRBD1 | TRBJ1-2 | - | TRBV3-1/TRBV3-2 | TGTGCCAGCAGCCGGGGACAGGGGGAGTATGGCTACACCTTC | CASSRGQGEYGYTF
- | TRBJ1-6 | - | TRBV2 | TGTGCCAGCAGTGACGGGCCTCCATGGTCACCCCTCCACTTT | CASSDGPPWSPLHF
- | TRBJ1-2 | - | TRBV28 | TGTGCCAGCAGCTTGACGGGAAACTATGGCTACACCTTC | CASSLTGNYGYTF
- | TRBJ2-2 | - | TRBV10-3 | TGTGCCATCAGTGGGGGGGCAGCGAACACCGGGGAGCTGTTTTTT | CAISGGAANTGELFF
TRBD1 | TRBJ1-2 | once | TRBV6-6 | TGTGCCAGCAGTTACGGGGGACAGGGGGGGGGCTACACCTTC | CASSYGGQGGGYTF